This T cell receptor beta chain was sequenced in a study of type 1 and type 2 diabetes patients. Study information: The cohort mixed type 1 diabetes, type 2 diabetes and nondiabetic donors.

The study's findings and limits: In type 2 diabetes, highly-expanded CD4+ clones took a median about 3.9% of reads. Groups were not age- or gender-matched, which may bias interpretation.

On this clonotype itself: Antigen: not known. At one of its ends the junction is not consistent with the germline gene, which may arise from a read error.

Genomic DNA was the PCR template. Amplification of the beta chain CDR3 used 30 forward and 13 reverse multiplex primers. TCRdb reprocessed the multiplex PCR reads with MiXCR, giving one entry per CDR3 protein. Of 250,000 or so distinct CDR3 sequences listed, more than 40% are singletons. CDR3 size: 14 residues. Germline loops: CDR1 MNHEY, CDR2 SVGAGI. Sequencing was carried out using peripheral blood mononuclear cells (PBMCs). The V and J genes are TRBV6-5 and TRBJ1-5, with a weak D call TRBD1 (5 bases). The sequence came from a man in his late teens or twenties with type 2 diabetes. CDR3 loop: CATSEGTGPWPQHF. The DNA for the CDR3 is TGTGCCACCAGTGAGGGGACGGGACCATGGCCCCAGCATTTT.